This T cell receptor beta chain came from a study of T cells in Graves' hyperthyroidism and ophthalmopathy. This clonotype has only a few counts. Researchers amplified the TCR beta CDR3 regions from RNA transcripts. A first-round RT-PCR of the TCR CDR3 used the HTBI primer set. TCRdb independently ran MiXCR on the multiplex PCR reads; one entry per CDR3 protein. Altogether under 650,000 distinct CDR3 sequences are present, 15% to 20% being singletons, with the ten largest covering 3.8%. CDR3 length: 15 amino acids. Germline V gene data show CDR1 as PRHDT and CDR2 as FYEKMQ (reference sequence). The V and J ends lost 7 bases and 4 bases respectively, with 17 bases between them.

Sequencing was done on a sample of blood. The genes are TRBV13 and TRBJ1-3; D remains ambiguous. The receptor was derived from a woman between 25 and 40 years old with Graves' hyperthyroidism. CDR3 nucleotide sequence: TGTGCCAGCAAAGGTTGGAATAGTGCGGGAAACACCATATATTTT. Translating it yields CASKGWNSAGNTIYF.